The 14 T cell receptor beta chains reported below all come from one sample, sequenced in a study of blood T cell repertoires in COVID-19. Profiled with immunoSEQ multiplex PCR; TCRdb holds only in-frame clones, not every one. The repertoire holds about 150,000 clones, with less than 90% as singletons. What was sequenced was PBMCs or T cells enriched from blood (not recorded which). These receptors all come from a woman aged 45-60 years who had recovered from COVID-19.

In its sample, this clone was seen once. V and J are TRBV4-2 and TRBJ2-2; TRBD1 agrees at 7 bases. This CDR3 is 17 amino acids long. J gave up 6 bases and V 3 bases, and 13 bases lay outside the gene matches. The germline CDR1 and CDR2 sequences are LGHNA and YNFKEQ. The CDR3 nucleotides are TGTGCCAGCAGCCAGCCAAGGGGGCGAGTCGACGCCGGGGAGCTGTTTTTT. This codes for CASSQPRGRVDAGELFF.

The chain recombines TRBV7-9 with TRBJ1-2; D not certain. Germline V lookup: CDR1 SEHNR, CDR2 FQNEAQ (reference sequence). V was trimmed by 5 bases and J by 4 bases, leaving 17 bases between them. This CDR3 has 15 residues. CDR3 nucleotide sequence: TGTGCCAGCAGCCCGTTTCTGGGCGCGGGCTATGGCTACACCTTC. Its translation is CASSPFLGAGYGYTF.

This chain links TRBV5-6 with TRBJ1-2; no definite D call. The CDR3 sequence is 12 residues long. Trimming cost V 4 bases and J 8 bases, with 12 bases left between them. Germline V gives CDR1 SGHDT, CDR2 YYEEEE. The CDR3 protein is CASSLTTEGYTF. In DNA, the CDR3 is TGTGCCAGCAGCCTCACGACGGAGGGCTACACCTTC. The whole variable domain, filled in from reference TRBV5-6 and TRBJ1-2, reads DAGVTQSPTHLIKTRGQQVTLRCSPKSGHDTVSWYQQALGQGPQFIFQYYEEEERQRGNFPDRFSGHQFPNYSSELNVNALLLGDSALYLCASSLTTEGYTFGSGTRLTVV.

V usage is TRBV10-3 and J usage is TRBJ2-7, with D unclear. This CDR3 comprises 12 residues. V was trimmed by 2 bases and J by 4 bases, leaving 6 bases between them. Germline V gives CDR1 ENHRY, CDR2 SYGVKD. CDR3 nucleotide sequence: TGTGCCATCAGTGAGGTTAGATACGAGCAGTACTTC. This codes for CAISEVRYEQYF.

The CDR3 DNA reads as TGTGCCAGCAGCTTAGGAGTTGCGCAGTACTTC. It specifies CASSLGVAQYF. The chain joins TRBV5-4 to TRBJ2-7; D gene unclear. Trimming pared 2 bases from V and 9 bases from J, leaving 9 bases between. Per germline, CDR1 SGHNT and CDR2 YYREEE (reference sequence). The CDR3 extends over 11 amino acids.

The CDR3, as DNA: TGTGCCAGCAGCTTACCCCTGGGGAGCGATGAGCAGTTCTTC. Amino acid sequence: CASSLPLGSDEQFF. This chain connects TRBV7-9 to TRBJ2-1; perhaps TRBD2 as D (5 bases). The CDR3 is made up of 14 amino acids. CDR1 SEHNR and CDR2 FQNEAQ come from the germline V gene (reference sequence). V lost 2 bases to trimming and J lost 8 bases, with 13 bases between them. The full variable domain, in which reference TRBV7-9 and TRBJ2-1 provide the parts outside the CDR3, is DTGVSQNPRHKITKRGQNVTFRCDPISEHNRLYWYRQTLGQGPEFLTYFQNEAQLEKSRLLSDRFSAERPKGSFSTLEIQRTEQGDSAMYLCASSLPLGSDEQFFGPGTRLTVL.

As DNA, the CDR3 is TGTGCCAGCAGTGATGCAGGTTTGGCCTCTGGAAACACCATATATTTT. This encodes CASSDAGLASGNTIYF. The chain is built from TRBV6-1 and TRBJ1-3; D is unclear. Looked up from germline, CDR1 is MNHNS and CDR2 is SASEGT. This CDR3 has 16 residues. V was shortened by 3 bases and J by 0 bases, with 12 bases between the two germline ends.

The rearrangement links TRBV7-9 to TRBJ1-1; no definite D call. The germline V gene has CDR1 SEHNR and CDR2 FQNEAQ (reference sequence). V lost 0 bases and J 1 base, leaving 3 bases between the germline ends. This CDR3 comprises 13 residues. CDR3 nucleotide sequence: TGTGCCAGCAGCTTAGCCCAGAACACTGAAGCTTTCTTT. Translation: CASSLAQNTEAFF.

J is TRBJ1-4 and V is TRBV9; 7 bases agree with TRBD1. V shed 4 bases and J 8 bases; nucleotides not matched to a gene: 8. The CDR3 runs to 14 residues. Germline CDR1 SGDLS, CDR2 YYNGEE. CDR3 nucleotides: TGTGCCAGCAGCCCCCGACAGGGTGGCGAAAAACTGTTTTTT. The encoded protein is CASSPRQGGEKLFF.

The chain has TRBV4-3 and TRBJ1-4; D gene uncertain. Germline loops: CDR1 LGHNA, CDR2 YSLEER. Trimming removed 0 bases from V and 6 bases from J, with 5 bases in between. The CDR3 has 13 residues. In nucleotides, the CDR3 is TGCGCCAGCAGCCAAGATCCATATGAAAAACTGTTTTTT. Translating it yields CASSQDPYEKLFF.

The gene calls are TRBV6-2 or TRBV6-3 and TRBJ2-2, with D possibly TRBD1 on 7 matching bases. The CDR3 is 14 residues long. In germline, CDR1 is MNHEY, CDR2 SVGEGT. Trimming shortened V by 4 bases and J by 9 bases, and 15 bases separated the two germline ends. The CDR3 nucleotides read TGTGCCAGCAGTTTCGCGGGACAGCCCCGGGAGCTGTTTTTT. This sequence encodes CASSFAGQPRELFF.

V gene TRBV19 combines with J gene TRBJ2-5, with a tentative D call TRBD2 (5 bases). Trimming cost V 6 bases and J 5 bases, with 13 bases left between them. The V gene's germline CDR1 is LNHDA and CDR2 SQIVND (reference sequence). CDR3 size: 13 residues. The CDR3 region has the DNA TGTGCCAGTAGAAGAGGGCAGAAGGAGACCCAGTACTTC. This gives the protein CASRRGQKETQYF.

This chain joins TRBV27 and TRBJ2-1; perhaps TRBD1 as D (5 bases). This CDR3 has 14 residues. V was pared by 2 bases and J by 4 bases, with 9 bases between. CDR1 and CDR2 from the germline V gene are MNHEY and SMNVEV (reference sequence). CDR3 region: CASSLRAGYNEQFF. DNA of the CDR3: TGTGCCAGCAGTTTAAGGGCAGGGTACAATGAGCAGTTCTTC.

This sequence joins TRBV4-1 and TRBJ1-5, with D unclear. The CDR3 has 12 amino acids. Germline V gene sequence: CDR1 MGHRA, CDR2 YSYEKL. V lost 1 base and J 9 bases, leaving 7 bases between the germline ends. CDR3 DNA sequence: TGCGCCAGCAGCCAAGGAGGTGCGCCCCAGCATTTT. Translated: CASSQGGAPQHF.